What follows are 26 T cell receptor beta chains derived from one specimen sequenced in a study of CD8 T cells in ankylosing spondylitis. Their antigens are not known. TCRdb called the 5' RACE reads again in MiXCR, with one record for every CDR3 protein. This table has almost 400,000 distinct CDR3 sequences, more than 20% appearing once. Broader study findings: Among TCR beta sequences, a motif of eight or nine highly homologous variants appeared characteristic of ankylosing spondylitis blood.

The sample taken for sequencing was blood, either unsorted or a sorted T cell fraction (not recorded which). The receptors originated from a male donor with ankylosing spondylitis.

The chain uses TRBV28 and TRBJ2-7; 7 bases map to TRBD1. Germline CDR1 and CDR2: MDHEN and SYDVKM. This CDR3 has 14 residues. The V segment lost 6 bases and the J segment 3 bases; nucleotides outside the gene matches: 8. CDR3 amino acids: CASRLQGTDYEQYF. The CDR3 DNA is TGTGCCAGCAGATTACAGGGGACCGACTACGAGCAGTACTTC.

This clonotype was counted only a few times. This sequence joins TRBV20-1 and TRBJ2-1; no clear D gene. The CDR3 length is 15 residues. CDR1 DFQATT and CDR2 SNEGSKA come from the germline V gene (reference sequence). V was clipped by 5 bases and J by 1 base, with 15 bases between them. Written as DNA, the CDR3 is TGCAGTGCTCTCCCGGGCGCGTCGTCCTACAATGAGCAGTTCTTC. Its translation is CSALPGASSYNEQFF.

DNA for the CDR3: TGTGCCAGTGGACTAGCGGGAGTGTTTGGGGAGCTGTTTTTT. It translates to CASGLAGVFGELFF. J is TRBJ2-2 and V is TRBV11-2; 13 nucleotides match TRBD2. Per the germline V gene, CDR1 is SGHAT and CDR2 is FQNNGV. CDR3 length equals 14 residues. The ends lost 9 bases at V and 8 bases at J; junction bases unmatched: 6.

J is TRBJ1-1 and V is TRBV7-9; 8 nucleotides agree with TRBD1. The J segment lost 1 base and the V segment lost 7 bases, leaving 11 bases of the junction unmatched. Per the germline V gene, CDR1 is SEHNR and CDR2 is FQNEAQ (reference sequence). The CDR3 extends over 16 amino acids. This CDR3 reads CASTPRTGGANTEAFF. CDR3 nucleotide sequence: TGTGCCAGCACCCCAAGAACAGGGGGTGCGAACACTGAAGCTTTCTTT.

This clonotype has a count of ten or more. This chain joins TRBV12-3 or TRBV12-4 and TRBJ1-5, with D perhaps matching TRBD1 (6 bases). This CDR3 comprises 14 residues. V lost 3 bases and J lost 1, with 7 bases in between. The CDR3 spells CASSFGQSNQPQHF. CDR3 nucleotide sequence: TGTGCCAGCAGTTTCGGACAGAGCAATCAGCCCCAGCATTTT.

The CDR3 loop reads CASSQSPGSGEQFF. The CDR3 DNA sequence: TGCGCCAGCAGCCAGTCCCCAGGGAGCGGGGAGCAGTTCTTC. The chain employs TRBV4-1 and TRBJ2-1; D may be TRBD2 (6 bases). Trimming took off 3 bases at V and 10 bases at J, with 16 bases between the two ends. This CDR3 comprises 14 residues. Germline-derived CDR1 and CDR2 are MGHRA and YSYEKL.

The chain uses TRBV12-3 or TRBV12-4 and TRBJ1-3, with D possibly matching TRBD1 (5 bases). V was pared by 1 base and J by 0 bases, with 10 bases between. This CDR3 spans 16 amino acids. The CDR3 DNA is TGTGCCAGCAGTTTAGACAGGCCCTCCTCTGGAAACACCATATATTTT. Protein sequence: CASSLDRPSSGNTIYF.

With respect to this clonotype: A much larger clone differs by one base, so this may be a read error. The chain joins TRBV30 to TRBJ2-3; D possibly uses TRBD1 or TRBD2 (5 bases each). The germline CDR1 and CDR2 sequences are GTSNPN and SVGIG (reference sequence). The CDR3 is made up of 15 amino acids. The CDR3 protein is CVWSRGPRRADTQYF. CDR3 DNA: TGTGTCTGGAGTAGGGGACCCCGGCGGGCAGATACGCAGTATTTT.

This clonotype was picked up many times. The chain links TRBV29-1 to TRBJ2-2, with D possibly matching TRBD1 (6 bases). V was cut by 6 bases and J by 5 bases, with 16 bases left in between. This CDR3 spans 14 amino acids. The germline CDR1 and CDR2 sequences are SQVTM and ANQGSEA. The CDR3: CSVGPGQETGELFF. CDR3 nucleotides: TGCAGCGTGGGGCCGGGACAAGAAACCGGGGAGCTGTTTTTT.

V usage is TRBV10-1 and J usage is TRBJ2-7; D might be TRBD2 (6 bases). CDR3 length: 12 residues. Trimming shortened V by 6 bases and J by 5 bases, and 11 bases separated the two germline ends. CDR1 is WNHNN, CDR2 SYGVQD, per germline (reference sequence). The DNA of the CDR3 is TGCGCCAGCAGCCGGGAGTTCCACGAGCAGTACTTC. Translating it yields CASSREFHEQYF.

A few counts support this clonotype. The V call is TRBV20-1, the J call TRBJ1-1; unclear D gene. Germline V gene data show CDR1 as DFQATT and CDR2 as SNEGSKA (reference sequence). The CDR3 runs 13 residues. V was trimmed by 2 bases and J by 1 base, leaving 8 bases between them. In nucleotides, the CDR3 is TGCAGTGCTAGATATAACGCGAACACTGAAGCTTTCTTT. Translated, it gives CSARYNANTEAFF.

This clonotype was observed a handful of times. The rearrangement links TRBV12-3 or TRBV12-4 to TRBJ1-1; possibly TRBD1 for D (6 bases). The CDR3 consists of 14 residues. V was pared by 2 bases and J by 3 bases, with 10 bases between. The CDR3 DNA follows: TGTGCCAGCAGTTTACTCCAGGGGTACACTGAAGCTTTCTTT. Translated, it gives CASSLLQGYTEAFF.

The sample holds a few counts of this clonotype. The J gene is TRBJ2-7, the V gene TRBV4-3; 7 nucleotides align to TRBD1. Germline V gene sequence: CDR1 LGHNA, CDR2 YSLEER. The CDR3 has 16 residues. The V segment lost 0 bases and the J segment 2 bases; nucleotides outside the gene matches: 7. CDR3 in amino acids: CASSQEGQAAAYEQYF. The CDR3 DNA reads TGCGCCAGCAGCCAAGAAGGACAGGCGGCGGCCTACGAGCAGTACTTC.

The CDR3 DNA follows: TGTGCCAGCAGCTTAACGTTAAGTGGCGGGGAGCTGTTTTTT. Translating it yields CASSLTLSGGELFF. V and J are TRBV7-3 and TRBJ2-2; D remains unclear. Per the germline V gene, CDR1 is SGHTA and CDR2 is FQGTGA. Between the trimmed V and J ends, which lost 0 bases and 7 bases, there was a span of 9 bases. The CDR3 consists of 14 residues.

This chain connects TRBV2 to TRBJ1-5, with D maybe TRBD1 (6 bases). CDR3 length equals 14 residues. The germline CDR1 and CDR2 sequences are SNHLY and FYNNEI. V was pared by 6 bases and J by 1 base, with 10 bases between. The CDR3 sequence is CASSEGGSNQPQHF. CDR3 coding DNA: TGTGCCAGCAGCGAGGGGGGAAGCAATCAGCCCCAGCATTTT.

This clonotype was seen only a few times. This sequence joins TRBV5-6 and TRBJ1-1, with D tentatively TRBD1 (6 bases). The CDR3 loop spans 16 amino acids. Germline V lookup: CDR1 SGHDT, CDR2 YYEEEE. Trimming took off 4 bases at V and 4 bases at J, with 20 bases between the two ends. The CDR3 spells CASSRDIRGRVTEAFF. The CDR3 DNA follows: TGTGCCAGCAGCCGGGATATCAGGGGCCGGGTCACTGAAGCTTTCTTT.

The chain is built from TRBV20-1 and TRBJ2-3; the match to TRBD1 covers 10 bases. The CDR3 covers 16 residues. Germline V gene lookup returns CDR1 DFQATT and CDR2 SNEGSKA (reference sequence). The V and J ends lost 0 bases and 1 base, in that order; junction bases with no gene match: 4. CDR3 DNA: TGCAGTGCTAGAGATGGGGACAGGGGCGGCACAGATACGCAGTATTTT. Its protein product is CSARDGDRGGTDTQYF.

This clonotype was counted a few times. The chain couples TRBV29-1 to TRBJ2-5, with D unresolved. This CDR3 is 17 amino acids long. Looked up from germline, CDR1 is SQVTM and CDR2 is ANQGSEA. Trimming removed 0 bases at V and 1 base at J, with 18 bases between. Here the CDR3 reads CSVEENWTERLQETQYF. In nucleotides, the CDR3 is TGCAGCGTTGAAGAAAACTGGACGGAACGTCTCCAAGAGACCCAGTACTTC.

The table lists this clonotype with a count of one. J is TRBJ2-1 and V is TRBV11-3; the D gene is possibly TRBD2 (5 bases). Trimming cost V 5 bases and J 10 bases, with 12 bases left between them. CDR1 is SGHNT and CDR2 is YENEEA in the germline V gene. The CDR3 extends over 12 amino acids. CDR3 DNA: TGTGCCAGCAGCCAGATCGGGGTGGAGCAGTTCTTC. Its protein is CASSQIGVEQFF.

The sample holds a few counts of this clonotype. The J gene is TRBJ2-7, the V gene TRBV6-5, with 12 bases identical to TRBD1. The CDR3 extends over 15 amino acids. Trimming removed 0 bases from V and 6 bases from J; junction bases left unmatched: 3. Per germline, CDR1 MNHEY and CDR2 SVGAGI. CDR3 region: CASSYSRDRGREQYF. The CDR3 DNA follows: TGTGCCAGCAGTTACTCCAGGGACAGGGGGCGCGAGCAGTACTTC.

The chain joins TRBV7-2 to TRBJ2-2, with D possibly TRBD1 on 5 matching bases. The CDR3 loop spans 17 amino acids. The germline V gene encodes CDR1 SGHTA and CDR2 FQGNSA. Trimming took 1 base from V and 2 from J, leaving 14 bases between them. The CDR3 region is CASSLGLGAPNTGELFF. Here the CDR3 DNA reads TGTGCCAGCAGCTTAGGGCTAGGGGCGCCCAACACCGGGGAGCTGTTTTTT.

This clonotype was observed a few times. This chain connects TRBV12-3 or TRBV12-4 to TRBJ2-2; D ambiguous. The ends were cut back, 3 bases at V and 0 bases at J, with 8 bases in the middle. The CDR3 extends over 15 amino acids. The CDR3 spells CASSFGGANTGELFF. The CDR3, as DNA: TGTGCCAGCAGTTTTGGCGGCGCGAACACCGGGGAGCTGTTTTTT.

This clonotype was seen a handful of times. The DNA for the CDR3 is TGCAGTGCTATTCGAGCCACCGGGGCCACTGAAGCTTTCTTT. Translated: CSAIRATGATEAFF. V and J are TRBV20-1 and TRBJ1-1; perhaps TRBD1 as D (5 bases). Germline V lookup: CDR1 DFQATT, CDR2 SNEGSKA (reference sequence). The V gene lost 4 bases and the J gene lost 4 bases, with 16 bases spanning the gap. This CDR3 is built from 14 residues.

The V gene is TRBV6-5, the J gene TRBJ2-1; 15 bases are shared with TRBD2. This CDR3 has 17 residues. The germline CDR1 and CDR2 sequences are MNHEY and SVGAGI. V lost 4 bases and J lost 4; bases outside the gene matches: 5. In DNA, the CDR3 is TGTGCCAGCAGTTCCCTCGGACTAGCGGGAGGGTACAATGAGCAGTTCTTC. Protein sequence: CASSSLGLAGGYNEQFF.

This clonotype was counted only a few times. The chain is built from TRBV20-1 and TRBJ2-2, with 11 bases matching TRBD2. CDR3 length: 17 amino acids. Germline loops: CDR1 DFQATT, CDR2 SNEGSKA (reference sequence). Trimming at V came to 1 base and at J to 4 bases, leaving 8 bases not matched to a gene. Here the CDR3 reads CSARVAGGRYRTGELFF. CDR3 nucleotide sequence: TGCAGTGCTAGAGTAGCGGGAGGGCGGTATCGCACCGGGGAGCTGTTTTTT.

V gene TRBV14 combines with J gene TRBJ2-6, with D uncertain. Germline V CDR1 and CDR2: SGHDN, FVKESK. Between the trimmed V and J ends, which lost 3 bases and 6 bases, there was a span of 0 bases. The CDR3 extends over 11 amino acids. The CDR3 nucleotides read TGTGCCAGCAGCCAGGCCAACGTCCTGACTTTC. This sequence encodes CASSQANVLTF.